This T cell receptor (beta chain) was observed in a study of blood T cell repertoires in COVID-19. Study-level information: The United States, Italy and Spain provided the acute and convalescent COVID-19 samples.

In the authors' workflow: From reference gene primer amplification, estimates of nucleated cell counts were derived. Produced via immunoSEQ multiplex PCR; TCRdb's table is partial and in-frame only. The V and J calls and the clone size are those of that table, but D and trimming were determined from the DNA. The profile shows approximately 210,000 clones, approximately 87% of them singletons. The germline V gene encodes CDR1 MRHNA and CDR2 SNTAGT. Germline trimming cut 10 bases from V and 5 bases from J; bases unmatched to any gene: 13. The CDR3 sequence is 14 residues long. The sequencing sample was made of peripheral blood. V is TRBV6-4 and J is TRBJ2-5; 7 bases align to TRBD2. The sequence came from a woman in her sixties or seventies with active or convalescent COVID-19. DNA for the CDR3: TGTGCCAACACAAGACTCAGGGAGGGGGAGACCCAGTACTTC. Amino acids: CANTRLREGETQYF.